The present T cell receptor (beta chain) was sequenced within a study of T cells in Graves' hyperthyroidism and ophthalmopathy. Researchers took RNA transcripts and amplified the TCR beta CDR3 regions from them. HTBI primers drove first-round RT-PCR of the TCR CDR3. MiXCR, run by TCRdb on the multiplex PCR reads, gives a single entry per CDR3 protein. The sample comprises 270,000 or so distinct CDR3 sequences, less than 30% of which are singletons, and approximately 30% rests with the top ten. This clonotype was counted ten times or more. Thyroid ultrasound and orbital computed tomography, with clinical symptoms and serum thyroxine and TRAb, informed diagnoses. Progressors' blood was drawn at hyperthyroidism diagnosis, before ophthalmopathy symptoms. The CDR3 spans 13 residues. Germline CDR1 and CDR2: ENHRY and SYGVKD. The V end lost 8 bases, the J end lost 0 bases, and 5 bases lay between the germline ends.

This clonotype was sampled from a man aged 40-49 years with Graves' hyperthyroidism that later progressed to Graves' ophthalmopathy. Sequenced: blood. The chain has TRBV10-3 and TRBJ2-6; D gene unclear. The CDR3 sequence is CAILSSGANVLTF. The CDR3, as DNA: TGTGCCATCCTAAGCTCTGGGGCCAACGTCCTGACTTTC.